These 8 T cell receptor beta chains were sequenced from one sample in a study of blood T cell repertoires in COVID-19. The data were produced by immunoSEQ multiplex PCR, yet TCRdb's version contains in-frame clones alone and is incomplete. This sample has some 80,000 clones, with 87% found just once. Specimen: peripheral blood. The receptors stem from a woman between 50 and 59 years old with active or convalescent COVID-19.

This clone has at least ten counts. The chain has TRBV2 and TRBJ1-2, with a possible D match to TRBD1 (6 bases). This CDR3 spans 14 amino acids. Looked up from germline, CDR1 is SNHLY and CDR2 is FYNNEI. V lost 4 bases to trimming and J lost 4 bases, with 13 bases between them. CDR3 DNA sequence: TGTGCCAGCAGTGGGAGGCAGGGGCTCTATGGCTACACCTTC. It codes for CASSGRQGLYGYTF.

This clone was detected a few times. CDR3 residues: CASSQGAGQVNEQFF. In nucleotides, the CDR3 is TGCGCCAGCAGCCAGGGGGCAGGGCAAGTCAATGAGCAGTTCTTC. The chain has TRBV4-3 and TRBJ2-1, with a tentative D call TRBD1 (6 bases). The V and J ends lost 3 bases and 6 bases respectively, with 15 bases between them. This CDR3 contains 15 residues. CDR1 is LGHNA, CDR2 YSLEER, per germline.

The chain uses TRBV6-1 and TRBJ2-5; D possibly corresponds to TRBD2 (6 bases). This CDR3 contains 14 residues. Germline V gene data show CDR1 as MNHNS and CDR2 as SASEGT. Trimming took off 2 bases at V and 7 bases at J, with 14 bases between the two ends. CDR3 residues: CASSERLGDGTQYF. In DNA, the CDR3 is TGTGCCAGCAGTGAAAGACTAGGGGATGGGACCCAGTACTTC.

The chain employs TRBV21-1 and TRBJ1-1; the tabulated D call, TRBD1, remains unverified against the DNA. TRBV21-1 is given as a pseudogene. This CDR3 is built from 13 residues. The CDR3 DNA sequence: TGTGCCAGCAGCCCCGACAGTAACACTGAAGCTTTCTTT. This codes for CASSPDSNTEAFF.

The chain joins TRBV11-1 to TRBJ1-2; no reliable D call. The CDR3 runs to 15 residues. The germline CDR1 and CDR2 sequences are SGHAT and FQDESV (reference sequence). Trimming removed 5 bases at V and 4 bases at J, with 17 bases between. The CDR3, as DNA: TGTGCCAGCAGCCCGCCTCAACCCACTATCTATGGCTACACCTTC. Protein sequence: CASSPPQPTIYGYTF.

CDR3 sequence: CASSVAGTGGVEQYF. The CDR3 coding sequence is TGTGCCAGCAGCGTAGCCGGGACAGGGGGCGTCGAGCAGTACTTC. This rearrangement joins TRBV13 to TRBJ2-7, with 12 bases aligning to TRBD1. V shed 5 bases, J shed 6 bases, and the junction held 8 bases outside the gene matches. Germline lookup yields CDR1 PRHDT and CDR2 FYEKMQ (reference sequence). The length of the CDR3 is 15 residues.

The chain uses TRBV27 and TRBJ1-3, with D tentatively TRBD1 (5 bases). V was pared by 2 bases and J by 2 bases, with 7 bases between. The CDR3 extends over 14 amino acids. Germline V lookup: CDR1 MNHEY, CDR2 SMNVEV (reference sequence). CDR3 protein: CASSLGHPGNTIYF. CDR3 in DNA: TGTGCCAGCAGTTTAGGACACCCTGGAAACACCATATATTTT.

The genes are TRBV10-3 and TRBJ1-2; D is undetermined. This CDR3 spans 15 amino acids. The germline V gene encodes CDR1 ENHRY and CDR2 SYGVKD. V was trimmed by 2 bases and J by 0 bases, leaving 10 bases between them. CDR3 amino acids: CAISESLTSNYGYTF. The CDR3 DNA reads as TGTGCCATCAGTGAGAGTCTCACATCTAACTATGGCTACACCTTC.